The text below deals with one T cell receptor (beta chain). Its antigen remains unidentified. A much more abundant neighbour one base away suggests this may be a read error. MiXCR, run by TCRdb on the multiplex PCR reads, gives a single entry per CDR3 protein. There are tens of thousands of distinct CDR3 sequences in the sample; roughly 57% occur only once, and roughly 19% lies in the top ten. This entry comes from a study of breast tumors, draining lymph nodes, adjacent tissues. Points from the study as a whole: Tumors had less TCR diversity than lymph nodes, more than nontumor tissue. Data fit most tumor T cells coming from lymph node, expanding in tumor.

Sequenced sample: breast tumor tissue. This clonotype originated in a female donor with breast cancer. Some clones in this sample may be carry-over from other donors' samples.

As DNA, the CDR3 is TGTGTCAGCAGTTGGACGGTAAACAATGAGCAGTTCTTC. This translates into CVSSWTVNNEQFF. V and J are TRBV27 and TRBJ2-1; D not resolved. The CDR3 extends over 13 amino acids. Germline V gene lookup returns CDR1 MNHEY and CDR2 SMNVEV (reference sequence).